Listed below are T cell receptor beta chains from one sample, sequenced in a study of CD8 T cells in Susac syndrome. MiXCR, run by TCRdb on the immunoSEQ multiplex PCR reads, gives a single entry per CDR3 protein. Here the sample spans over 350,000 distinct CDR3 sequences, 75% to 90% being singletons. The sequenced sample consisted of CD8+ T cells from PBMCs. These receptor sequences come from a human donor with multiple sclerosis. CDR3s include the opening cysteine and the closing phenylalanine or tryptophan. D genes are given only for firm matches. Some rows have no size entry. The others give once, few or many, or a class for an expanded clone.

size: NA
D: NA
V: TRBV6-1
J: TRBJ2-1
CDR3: CASSGQGQGSSYNEQFF
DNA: TGTGCCAGCAGTGGCCAGGGGCAGGGGAGCTCCTACAATGAGCAGTTCTTC

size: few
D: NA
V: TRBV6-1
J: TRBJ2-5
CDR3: CASSPDGKETQYF
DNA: TGTGCCAGCAGTCCGGACGGAAAAGAGACCCAGTACTTC

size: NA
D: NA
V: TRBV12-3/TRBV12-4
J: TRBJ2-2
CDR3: CASSPEVANTGELFF
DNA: TGTGCCAGCAGTCCGGAGGTCGCGAACACCGGGGAGCTGTTTTTT

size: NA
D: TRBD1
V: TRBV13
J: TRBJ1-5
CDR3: CASSAGQGAGQPQHF
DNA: TGTGCCAGCAGCGCGGGACAGGGGGCCGGACAGCCCCAGCATTTT

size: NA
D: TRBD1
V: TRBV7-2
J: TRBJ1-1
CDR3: CASSLALDREYNTEAFF
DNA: TGTGCCAGCAGCTTAGCTCTTGACAGGGAGTACAACACTGAAGCTTTCTTT

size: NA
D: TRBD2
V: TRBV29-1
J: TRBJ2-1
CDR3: CSVEDLQGGGSYNEQFF
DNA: TGCAGCGTTGAAGATCTTCAGGGCGGGGGATCCTACAATGAGCAGTTCTTC

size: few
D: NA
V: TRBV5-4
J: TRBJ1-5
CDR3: CASSRGGNQPQHF
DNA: TGTGCCAGCAGCCGGGGGGGCAATCAGCCCCAGCATTTT

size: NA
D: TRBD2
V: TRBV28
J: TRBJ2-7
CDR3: CASSTGLAGDRRYEQYF
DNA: TGTGCCAGCAGTACAGGACTAGCGGGAGACCGGCGCTACGAGCAGTACTTC

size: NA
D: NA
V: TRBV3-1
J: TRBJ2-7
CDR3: CASSQDAGDTYEQYF
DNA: TGTGCCAGCAGCCAAGATGCCGGGGACACCTACGAGCAGTACTTC

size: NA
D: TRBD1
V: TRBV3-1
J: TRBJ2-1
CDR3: CASSRTGTGEWNEQFF
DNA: TGTGCCAGCAGCCGGACCGGGACAGGGGAATGGAATGAGCAGTTCTTC

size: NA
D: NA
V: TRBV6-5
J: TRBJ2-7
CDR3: CASSPDIYYSYEQYF
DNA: TGTGCCAGCAGCCCGGACATCTATTACTCCTACGAGCAGTACTTC

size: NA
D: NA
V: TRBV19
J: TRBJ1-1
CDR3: CASMGGPEAFF
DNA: TGTGCCAGTATGGGGGGCCCTGAAGCTTTCTTT

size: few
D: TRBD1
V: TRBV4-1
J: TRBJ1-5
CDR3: CASSREGAQPQHF
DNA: TGCGCCAGCAGCCGAGAGGGGGCTCAGCCCCAGCATTTT

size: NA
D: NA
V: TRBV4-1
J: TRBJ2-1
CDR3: CASRLGRGGNEQFF
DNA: TGCGCCAGCCGGTTGGGTAGGGGGGGCAATGAGCAGTTCTTC

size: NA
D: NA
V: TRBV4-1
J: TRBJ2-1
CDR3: CASSQGGPSLYNEQFF
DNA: TGCGCCAGCAGCCAGGGGGGGCCATCTCTATACAATGAGCAGTTCTTC

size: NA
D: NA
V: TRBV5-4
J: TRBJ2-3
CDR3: CASSLGGGRTDTQYF
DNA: TGTGCCAGCAGCTTAGGTGGGGGGCGAACAGATACGCAGTATTTT

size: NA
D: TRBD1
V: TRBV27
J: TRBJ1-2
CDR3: CASSLFGQAEGYTF
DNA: TGTGCCAGCAGTTTATTCGGACAGGCTGAGGGCTACACCTTC

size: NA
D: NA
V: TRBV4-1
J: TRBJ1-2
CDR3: CASSQDGNQGGYTF
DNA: TGCGCCAGCAGCCAAGATGGCAACCAAGGAGGCTACACCTTC

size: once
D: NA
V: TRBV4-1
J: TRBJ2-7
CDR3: CASSQANRDIYEQYF
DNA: TGCGCCAGCAGCCAAGCGAACAGGGATATCTACGAGCAGTACTTC

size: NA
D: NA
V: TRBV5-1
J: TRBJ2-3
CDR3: CASSLPPEGTDTQYF
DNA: TGCGCCAGCAGCTTGCCCCCCGAGGGCACAGATACGCAGTATTTT

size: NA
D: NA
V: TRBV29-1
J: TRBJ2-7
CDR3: CSVEVGREQYF
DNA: TGCAGCGTTGAAGTGGGGAGGGAGCAGTACTTC

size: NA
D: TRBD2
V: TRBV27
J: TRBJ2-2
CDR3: CASSLRLAGGPVGGELFF
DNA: TGTGCCAGCAGTTTACGGCTAGCGGGGGGGCCCGTAGGCGGGGAGCTGTTTTTT

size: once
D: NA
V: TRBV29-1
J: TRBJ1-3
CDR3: CSVKTGNTIYF
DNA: TGCAGCGTCAAAACTGGAAACACCATATATTTT

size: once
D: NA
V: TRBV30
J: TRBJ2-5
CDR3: CAWSADSRQETQYF
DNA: TGTGCCTGGAGCGCAGACAGTAGACAAGAGACCCAGTACTTC

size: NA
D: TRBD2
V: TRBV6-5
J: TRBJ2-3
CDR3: CASSFTVVAGATDTQYF
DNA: TGTGCCAGCAGTTTCACCGTCGTAGCGGGAGCCACAGATACGCAGTATTTT

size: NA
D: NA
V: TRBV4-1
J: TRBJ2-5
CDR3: CASNARTGETQYF
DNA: TGCGCCAGCAACGCTAGGACTGGGGAGACCCAGTACTTC

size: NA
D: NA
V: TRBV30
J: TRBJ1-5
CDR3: CAWSVGGAVQPQHF
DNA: TGTGCCTGGAGTGTTGGGGGGGCAGTTCAGCCCCAGCATTTT

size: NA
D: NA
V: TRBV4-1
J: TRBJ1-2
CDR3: CASSQEGWVGYTF
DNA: TGCGCCAGCAGCCAAGAAGGATGGGTAGGCTACACCTTC

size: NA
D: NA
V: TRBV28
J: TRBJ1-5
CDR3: CASSSLGIQPQHF
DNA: TGTGCCAGCAGTTCCCTGGGGATTCAGCCCCAGCATTTT

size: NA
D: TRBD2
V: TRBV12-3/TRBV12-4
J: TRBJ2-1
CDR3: CASKSRTSFYNEQFF
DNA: TGTGCCAGTAAATCCCGGACTAGCTTCTACAATGAGCAGTTCTTC

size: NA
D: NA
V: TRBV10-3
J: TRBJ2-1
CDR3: CAISEGFEGSYNEQFF
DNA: TGTGCCATCAGTGAAGGTTTCGAGGGCTCCTACAATGAGCAGTTCTTC

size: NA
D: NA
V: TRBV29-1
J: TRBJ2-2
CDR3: CSVYSGELFF
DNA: TGCAGCGTTTACTCCGGGGAGCTGTTTTTT

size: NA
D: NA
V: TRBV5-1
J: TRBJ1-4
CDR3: CASSLTQGKKLFF
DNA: TGCGCCAGCAGCTTGACTCAGGGTAAAAAACTGTTTTTT

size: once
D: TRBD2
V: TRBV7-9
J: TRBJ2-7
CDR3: CASSSASGRAGFEQYF
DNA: TGTGCCAGCAGCTCAGCTAGCGGGAGGGCCGGGTTCGAGCAGTACTTC

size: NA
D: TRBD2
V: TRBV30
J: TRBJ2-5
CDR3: CAWSSTSGPWWTQYF
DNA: TGTGCCTGGAGTTCCACTAGCGGTCCATGGTGGACCCAGTACTTC

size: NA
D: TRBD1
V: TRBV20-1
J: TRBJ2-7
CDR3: CSAREMTGIAYEQYF
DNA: TGCAGTGCTCGTGAAATGACAGGGATTGCCTACGAGCAGTACTTC

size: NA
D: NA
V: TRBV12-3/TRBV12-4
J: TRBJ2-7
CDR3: CASSFSPGRPHEQYF
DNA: TGTGCCAGCAGTTTCTCTCCGGGAAGGCCACACGAGCAGTACTTC

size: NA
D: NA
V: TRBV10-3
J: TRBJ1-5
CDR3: CAISDEQHNNQPQHF
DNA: TGTGCCATCAGTGATGAACAGCATAACAATCAGCCCCAGCATTTT

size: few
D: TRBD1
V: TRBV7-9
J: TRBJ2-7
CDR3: CASSSTGIYEQYF
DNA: TGTGCCAGCAGCTCGACAGGGATCTACGAGCAGTACTTC

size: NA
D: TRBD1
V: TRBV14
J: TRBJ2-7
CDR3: CASSQRSAHWTGGNEQYF
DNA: TGTGCCAGCAGCCAAAGATCAGCACATTGGACAGGGGGGAACGAGCAGTACTTC

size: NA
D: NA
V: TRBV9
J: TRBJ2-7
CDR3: CASSVGGDSYEQYF
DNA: TGTGCCAGCAGCGTAGGGGGGGACTCCTACGAGCAGTACTTC

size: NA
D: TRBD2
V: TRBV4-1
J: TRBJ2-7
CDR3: CASSQTSGGLSYEQYF
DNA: TGCGCCAGCAGCCAAACTAGCGGGGGATTATCCTACGAGCAGTACTTC

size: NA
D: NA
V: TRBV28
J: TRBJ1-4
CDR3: CASTDGGLEKLFF
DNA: TGTGCCAGCACCGATGGGGGGCTTGAAAAACTGTTTTTT

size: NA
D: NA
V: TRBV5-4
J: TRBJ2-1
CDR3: CASSLWGSGNSNEQFF
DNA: TGTGCCAGCAGCTTGTGGGGTTCTGGGAATTCCAATGAGCAGTTCTTC

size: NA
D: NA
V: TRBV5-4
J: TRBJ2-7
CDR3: CASSLTGAGPTYEQYF
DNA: TGTGCCAGCAGCTTGACGGGGGCGGGGCCGACGTACGAGCAGTACTTC

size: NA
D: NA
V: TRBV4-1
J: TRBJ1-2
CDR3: CASSPWGSETAANYGYTF
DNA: TGCGCCAGCAGCCCCTGGGGGTCCGAGACGGCCGCTAACTATGGCTACACCTTC

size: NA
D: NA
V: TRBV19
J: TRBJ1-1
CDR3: CASMTVNTEAFF
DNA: TGTGCCAGTATGACCGTGAACACTGAAGCTTTCTTT

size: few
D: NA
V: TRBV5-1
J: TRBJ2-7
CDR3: CASSLDRVSYEQYF
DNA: TGCGCCAGCAGCTTGGACAGGGTAAGCTACGAGCAGTACTTC

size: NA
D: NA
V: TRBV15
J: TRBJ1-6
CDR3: CATSRDRGDSPLHF
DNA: TGTGCCACCAGCAGAGATCGGGGTGATTCACCCCTCCACTTT